Below are 20 T cell receptor beta chains sequenced from a single sample in a study of blood T cell repertoires in COVID-19. Here immunoSEQ multiplex PCR was the method, and the copy in TCRdb shows in-frame clones only, minus some. The table lists 200,000 to 300,000 clones, over 70% of them singletons, with roughly 1.6% in the top ten. The sequenced sample was peripheral blood. These receptors were collected from a woman aged 40 to 55 who had recovered from COVID-19.

This rearrangement joins TRBV6-4 to TRBJ2-2; TRBD1 matches at 8 bases. Germline trimming cut 4 bases from V and 7 bases from J; bases unmatched to any gene: 5. CDR1 and CDR2 (germline): MRHNA, SNTAGT. The CDR3 is 14 residues long. CDR3 coding DNA: TGTGCCAGCAGTGCGGACAGGGCGGGCGGGGAGCTGTTTTTT. Protein sequence: CASSADRAGGELFF.

This chain uses TRBV10-1 with TRBJ1-1; a weak D match, TRBD1 (5 bases). Trimming took 6 bases from V and 1 from J, leaving 9 bases between them. This CDR3 region has 13 residues. Germline V CDR1 and CDR2: WNHNN, SYGVQD (reference sequence). CDR3 nucleotide sequence: TGCGCCAGCAGAAGGGACTGGAACACTGAAGCTTTCTTT. This gives the protein CASRRDWNTEAFF.

This rearrangement joins TRBV5-1 to TRBJ2-7; D uncertain. The V end was cut by 7 bases, the J end by 0 bases, with 11 bases between. The CDR3 runs to 13 residues. Germline CDR1 is SGHRS and CDR2 is YFSETQ. Written as DNA, the CDR3 is TGCGCCAGCCACCCGCTACCCTCCTACGAGCAGTACTTC. It codes for CASHPLPSYEQYF.

The chain has TRBV6-2 or TRBV6-3 and TRBJ1-5; D gene unclear. The germline V gene encodes CDR1 MNHEY and CDR2 SVGEGT. With 2 bases removed from V and 1 base from J, the gap between germline ends came to 9 bases. The CDR3 has 15 residues. The CDR3 sequence: CASSYPGRSNQPQHF. The CDR3 region has the DNA TGTGCCAGCAGTTACCCCGGTCGGAGCAATCAGCCCCAGCATTTT.

This clone was seen a handful of times. The chain recombines TRBV30 with TRBJ1-2, with no clear D. This CDR3 spans 15 amino acids. The ends were cut back, 0 bases at V and 1 base at J, with 12 bases in the middle. Germline CDR1 GTSNPN, CDR2 SVGIG (reference sequence). CDR3 loop: CAWSVNSRFNYGYTF. The CDR3 DNA follows: TGTGCCTGGAGTGTGAACAGCCGATTTAACTATGGCTACACCTTC.

This clone has only a few counts. The V and J genes are TRBV4-1 and TRBJ1-3, with TRBD1 matching over 7 bases. V trimming: 3 bases; J trimming: 0 bases; junction bases outside the gene matches: 5. From germline, CDR1 is MGHRA and CDR2 YSYEKL. There are 16 residues in the CDR3. This CDR3 is CASSHSTGDSGNTIYF. CDR3 DNA: TGCGCCAGCAGCCATTCCACAGGGGACTCTGGAAACACCATATATTTT.

The V gene is TRBV3-1 (or the pseudogene TRBV3-2), the J gene TRBJ1-5, with D uncertain. The CDR3 length is 15 residues. Germline V gene lookup returns CDR1 LGHDT and CDR2 YNNKEL (reference sequence). V was shortened by 0 bases and J by 6 bases, with 12 bases between the two germline ends. CDR3 residues: CASSQDSGRGQPQHF. The CDR3 bases are TGTGCCAGCAGCCAAGATAGCGGGCGGGGTCAGCCCCAGCATTTT.

The gene calls are TRBV6-5 and TRBJ2-7; 7 bases fit TRBD1. Germline CDR1 reads MNHEY; CDR2 reads SVGAGI. This CDR3 contains 16 residues. After removal of 2 bases from V and 3 bases from J, the junction contained 10 bases not matched to a gene. The CDR3 coding sequence is TGTGCCAGCAGTTACGATGCTGGGGACAGCGTCTACGAGCAGTACTTC. Protein sequence: CASSYDAGDSVYEQYF.

This clone was detected only once. This sequence joins TRBV19 and TRBJ1-1; 9 bases fit TRBD1. The V and J ends lost 5 bases and 11 bases, in that order; junction bases with no gene match: 15. The CDR3 has 15 amino acids. The V gene's germline CDR1 is LNHDA and CDR2 SQIVND (reference sequence). CDR3 region: CASSPNRDRVLPAFF. CDR3 coding DNA: TGTGCCAGTAGTCCCAACCGGGACAGGGTCTTACCGGCTTTCTTT. The full variable domain, rest sourced from reference TRBV19 and TRBJ1-1, is DGGITQSPKYLFRKEGQNVTLSCEQNLNHDAMYWYRQDPGQGLRLIYYSQIVNDFQKGDIAEGYSVSREKKESFPLTVTSAQKNPTAFYLCASSPNRDRVLPAFFGQGTRLTVV.

The CDR3 here is CASSREREQYF. The CDR3 DNA follows: TGTGCCAGCTCGCGCGAGCGCGAGCAGTACTTC. The chain links TRBV18 to TRBJ2-7; D is uncertain. The CDR3 covers 11 residues. Germline V gene lookup returns CDR1 KGHSH and CDR2 LQKENI. Trimming removed 6 bases at V and 6 bases at J, with 9 bases between.

This clone came up once. The chain is built from TRBV30 and TRBJ1-5; D is unclear. Trimming stripped 3 bases from V and 0 bases from J, with 9 bases between. CDR3 size: 14 residues. CDR1 GTSNPN and CDR2 SVGIG come from the germline V gene (reference sequence). The DNA of the CDR3 is TGTGCCTGGAGCGGGAGGACTAGCAATCAGCCCCAGCATTTT. Its translation: CAWSGRTSNQPQHF.

This clone was seen a single time. CDR3 DNA: TGTGCCACCAGCAGAGGGACAGGGGATAATTCACCCCTCCACTTT. Translation: CATSRGTGDNSPLHF. V gene TRBV15 combines with J gene TRBJ1-6; 9 nucleotides match TRBD1. This CDR3 is 15 amino acids long. Germline V gene data show CDR1 as LNHNV and CDR2 as YYDKDF (reference sequence). J lost 5 bases, V lost 1 base, and 0 bases had no gene match.

The CDR3 region is CAWSRTGRDGDEAFF. The CDR3 DNA reads as TGTGCCTGGAGTCGGACAGGGAGGGATGGGGATGAAGCTTTCTTT. The genes are TRBV30 and TRBJ1-1; TRBD1 matches at 8 bases. The CDR3 covers 15 residues. The V gene end was trimmed by 2 bases and the J gene end by 7 bases; junction bases not matched to a gene: 12. The germline CDR1 and CDR2 sequences are GTSNPN and SVGIG (reference sequence).

V is TRBV21-1 and J is TRBJ2-5; the D call TRBD2 from the table was never checked on the DNA. TRBV21-1 is described as a pseudogene. The CDR3 has 13 residues. The CDR3 protein is CASSILGGETQYF. In DNA form, the CDR3 reads TGTGCCAGCAGCATTCTCGGGGGGGAGACCCAGTACTTC.

A single count supports this clone. The chain recombines TRBV12-5 with TRBJ2-2; no reliable D call. CDR1 is LGHNT and CDR2 is FRNRAP in the germline V gene. Trimming took 4 bases from V and 6 from J, leaving 9 bases between them. CDR3 size: 13 residues. CDR3 loop: CASGSAIAGELFF. The CDR3 DNA reads as TGTGCTAGTGGTTCCGCCATAGCCGGGGAGCTGTTTTTT.

The gene calls are TRBV19 and TRBJ1-5; 11 nucleotides match TRBD1. Looked up from germline, CDR1 is LNHDA and CDR2 is SQIVND (reference sequence). CDR3 size: 15 residues. J lost 6 bases, V lost 2 bases, and 3 bases had no gene match. The CDR3 DNA sequence: TGTGCCAGTAGTATACCGGGGACAGGGGGTCAGCCCCAGCATTTT. Amino acids: CASSIPGTGGQPQHF. The whole variable domain, filled in from reference TRBV19 and TRBJ1-5, reads DGGITQSPKYLFRKEGQNVTLSCEQNLNHDAMYWYRQDPGQGLRLIYYSQIVNDFQKGDIAEGYSVSREKKESFPLTVTSAQKNPTAFYLCASSIPGTGGQPQHFGDGTRLSIL.

The CDR3 protein is CASSQSVETQYF. Here the CDR3 DNA reads TGTGCCAGCAGCCAATCTGTAGAGACCCAGTACTTC. The chain links TRBV3-1 (or the pseudogene TRBV3-2) to TRBJ2-5, with D unclear. V was trimmed by 2 bases and J by 4 bases, leaving 5 bases between them. Per the germline V gene, CDR1 is LGHDT and CDR2 is YNNKEL (reference sequence). CDR3 length equals 12 residues.

The rearrangement links TRBV4-3 to TRBJ2-7; D is possibly TRBD1 (5 bases). The V gene lost 1 base and the J gene lost 2 bases, with 12 bases spanning the gap. CDR3 length equals 15 residues. The germline V gene encodes CDR1 LGHNA and CDR2 YSLEER. CDR3 bases: TGCGCCAGCAGCCAAGGGTCCGGCAGGGCCTACGAGCAGTACTTC. It yields the protein CASSQGSGRAYEQYF.

This chain links TRBV5-4 with TRBJ1-1; D uncertain. CDR3 length: 11 residues. The V and J ends lost 0 bases and 7 bases respectively, with 4 bases between them. The germline CDR1 and CDR2 sequences are SGHNT and YYREEE (reference sequence). CDR3 in amino acids: CASSLGSEAFF. In nucleotides, the CDR3 is TGTGCCAGCAGCTTGGGCAGTGAAGCTTTCTTT.

The chain combines TRBV19 with TRBJ2-2; D is unresolved. V dropped 9 bases and J dropped 1 base, with 18 bases sitting between them. The length of the CDR3 is 16 residues. Germline loops: CDR1 LNHDA, CDR2 SQIVND (reference sequence). The CDR3 DNA follows: TGTGCCAGCACAGACCTCGGCCCAGTGAACACCGGGGAGCTGTTTTTT. Protein product: CASTDLGPVNTGELFF.